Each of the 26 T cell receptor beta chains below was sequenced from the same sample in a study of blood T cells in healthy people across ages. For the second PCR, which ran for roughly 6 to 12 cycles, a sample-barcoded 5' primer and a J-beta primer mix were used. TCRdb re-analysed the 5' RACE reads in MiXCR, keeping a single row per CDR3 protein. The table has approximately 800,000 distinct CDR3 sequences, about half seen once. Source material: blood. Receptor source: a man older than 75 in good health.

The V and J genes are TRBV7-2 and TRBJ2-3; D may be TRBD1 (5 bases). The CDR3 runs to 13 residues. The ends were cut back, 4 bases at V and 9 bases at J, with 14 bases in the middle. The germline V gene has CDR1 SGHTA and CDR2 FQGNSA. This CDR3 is CASSSPDTGTQYF. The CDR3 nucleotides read TGTGCCAGCAGCTCGCCAGATACAGGAACGCAGTATTTT.

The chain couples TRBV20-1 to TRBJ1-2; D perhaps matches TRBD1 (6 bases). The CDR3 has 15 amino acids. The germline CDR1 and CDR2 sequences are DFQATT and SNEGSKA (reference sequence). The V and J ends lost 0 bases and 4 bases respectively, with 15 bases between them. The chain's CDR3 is CSARDPTGRVYGYTF. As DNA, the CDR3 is TGCAGTGCTAGAGATCCCACAGGGAGGGTCTATGGCTACACCTTC.

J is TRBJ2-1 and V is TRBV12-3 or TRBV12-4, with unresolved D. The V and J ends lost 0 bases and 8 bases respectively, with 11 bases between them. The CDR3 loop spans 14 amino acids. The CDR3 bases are TGTGCCAGCAGTTTAGCTCGACCCTCGGATGAGCAGTTCTTC. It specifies CASSLARPSDEQFF.

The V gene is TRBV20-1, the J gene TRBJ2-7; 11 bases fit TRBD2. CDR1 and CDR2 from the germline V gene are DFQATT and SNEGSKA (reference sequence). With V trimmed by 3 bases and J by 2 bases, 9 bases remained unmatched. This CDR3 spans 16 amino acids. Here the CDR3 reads CSASDVAGGNPYEQYF. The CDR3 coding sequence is TGCAGTGCTAGTGACGTAGCGGGGGGGAACCCCTACGAGCAGTACTTC.

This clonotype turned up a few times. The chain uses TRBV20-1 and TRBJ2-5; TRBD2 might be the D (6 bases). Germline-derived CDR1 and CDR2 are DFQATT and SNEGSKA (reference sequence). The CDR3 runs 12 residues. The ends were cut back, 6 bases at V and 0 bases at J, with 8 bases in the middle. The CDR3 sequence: CSAGGYQETQYF. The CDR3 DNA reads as TGCAGTGCAGGAGGGTACCAAGAGACCCAGTACTTC.

The CDR3 nucleotides read TGTGCCAGCAGTCTCAGGGATGCCGGAGAGACCCAGTACTTC. Its translation: CASSLRDAGETQYF. The rearrangement links TRBV27 to TRBJ2-7; D is possibly TRBD1 (5 bases). The J call may be wrong; the DNA end is better matched by TRBJ2-5. CDR1 is MNHEY and CDR2 is SMNVEV in the germline V gene (reference sequence). The CDR3 consists of 14 residues.

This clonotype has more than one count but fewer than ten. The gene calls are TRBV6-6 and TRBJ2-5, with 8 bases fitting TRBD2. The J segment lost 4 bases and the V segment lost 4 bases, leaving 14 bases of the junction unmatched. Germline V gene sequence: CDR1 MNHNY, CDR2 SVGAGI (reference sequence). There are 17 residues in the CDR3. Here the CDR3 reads CASSSPAGETSRETQYF. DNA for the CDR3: TGTGCCAGCAGTTCCCCAGCGGGAGAAACCTCCAGAGAGACCCAGTACTTC.

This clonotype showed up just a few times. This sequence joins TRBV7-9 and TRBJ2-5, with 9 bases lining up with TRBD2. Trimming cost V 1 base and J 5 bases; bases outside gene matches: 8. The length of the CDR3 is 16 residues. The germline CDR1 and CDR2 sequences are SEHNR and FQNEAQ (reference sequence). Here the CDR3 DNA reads TGTGCCAGCAGCTTAGGTCAAACTAGCGGGTTGGAGACCCAGTACTTC. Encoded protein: CASSLGQTSGLETQYF.

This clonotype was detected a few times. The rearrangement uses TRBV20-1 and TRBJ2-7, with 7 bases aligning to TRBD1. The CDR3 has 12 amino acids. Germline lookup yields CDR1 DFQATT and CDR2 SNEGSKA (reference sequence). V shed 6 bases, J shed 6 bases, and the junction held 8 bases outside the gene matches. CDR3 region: CSAEPTGREQYF. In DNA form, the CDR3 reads TGCAGTGCCGAACCGACAGGGCGCGAGCAGTACTTC.

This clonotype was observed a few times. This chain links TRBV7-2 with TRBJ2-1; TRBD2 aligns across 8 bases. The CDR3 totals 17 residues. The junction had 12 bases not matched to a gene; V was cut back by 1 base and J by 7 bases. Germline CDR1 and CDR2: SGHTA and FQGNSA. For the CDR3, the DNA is TGTGCCAGCAGCTTAGGACTCCGGGAGGGTAAATCTAATGAGCAGTTCTTC. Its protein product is CASSLGLREGKSNEQFF.

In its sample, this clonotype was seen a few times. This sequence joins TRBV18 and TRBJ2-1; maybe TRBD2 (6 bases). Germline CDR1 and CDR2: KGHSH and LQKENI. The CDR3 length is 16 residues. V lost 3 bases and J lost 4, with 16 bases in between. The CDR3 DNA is TGTGCCAGCTCACCCCAACAGCTCCGGGGGTACAATGAGCAGTTCTTC. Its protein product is CASSPQQLRGYNEQFF.

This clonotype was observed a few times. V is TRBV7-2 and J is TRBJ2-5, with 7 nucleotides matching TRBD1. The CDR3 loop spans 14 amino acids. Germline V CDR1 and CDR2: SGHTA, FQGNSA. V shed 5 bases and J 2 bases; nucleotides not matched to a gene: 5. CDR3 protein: CASSRDSIQETQYF. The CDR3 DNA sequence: TGTGCCAGCAGCCGGGACAGCATACAAGAGACCCAGTACTTC.

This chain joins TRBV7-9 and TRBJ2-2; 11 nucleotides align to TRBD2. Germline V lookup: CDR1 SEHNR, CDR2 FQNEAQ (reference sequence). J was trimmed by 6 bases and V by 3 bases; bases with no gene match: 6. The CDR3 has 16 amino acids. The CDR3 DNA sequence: TGTGCCAGCAGCTTCTATGGACTAGCGGGCGCCGGGGAGCTGTTTTTT. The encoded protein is CASSFYGLAGAGELFF.

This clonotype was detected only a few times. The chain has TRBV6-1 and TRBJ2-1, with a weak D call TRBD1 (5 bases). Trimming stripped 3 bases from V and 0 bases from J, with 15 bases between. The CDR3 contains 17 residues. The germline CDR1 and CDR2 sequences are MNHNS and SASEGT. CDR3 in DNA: TGTGCCAGCAGTGATGAAGGGGCCCTAAGCTCCTACAATGAGCAGTTCTTC. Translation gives CASSDEGALSSYNEQFF.

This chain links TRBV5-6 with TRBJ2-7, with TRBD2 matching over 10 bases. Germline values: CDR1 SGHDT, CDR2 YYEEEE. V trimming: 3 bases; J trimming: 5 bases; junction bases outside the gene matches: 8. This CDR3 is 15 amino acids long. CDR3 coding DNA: TGTGCCAGCAGCTCCTTACTAGCGGGGCCCAACGAGCAGTACTTC. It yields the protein CASSSLLAGPNEQYF.

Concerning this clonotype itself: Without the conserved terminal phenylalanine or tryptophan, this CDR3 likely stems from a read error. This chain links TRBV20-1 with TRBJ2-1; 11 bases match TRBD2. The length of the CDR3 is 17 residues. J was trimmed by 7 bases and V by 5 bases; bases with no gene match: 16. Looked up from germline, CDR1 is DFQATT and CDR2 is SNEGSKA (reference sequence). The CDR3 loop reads CSALAWASGGKGNEQFL. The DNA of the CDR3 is TGCAGTGCTCTAGCATGGGCTAGCGGGGGGAAGGGTAATGAGCAGTTCCTC.

Written as DNA, the CDR3 is TGCAGTGCTAGCCTGGTAGGGGGCCTTGAAAAACTGTTTTTT. Its protein is CSASLVGGLEKLFF. This rearrangement joins TRBV20-1 to TRBJ1-4; 7 positions agree with TRBD1. Germline V CDR1 and CDR2: DFQATT, SNEGSKA (reference sequence). This CDR3 spans 14 amino acids. V lost 3 bases, J lost 7 bases, and 8 bases stayed unmatched.

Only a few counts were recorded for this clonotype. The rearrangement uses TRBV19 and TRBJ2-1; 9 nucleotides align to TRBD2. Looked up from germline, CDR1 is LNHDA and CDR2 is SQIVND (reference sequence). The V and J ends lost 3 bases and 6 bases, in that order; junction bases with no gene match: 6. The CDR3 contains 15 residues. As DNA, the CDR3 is TGTGCCAGTAGTATTGTGGGCGGGAGGGCCAATGAGCAGTTCTTC. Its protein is CASSIVGGRANEQFF.

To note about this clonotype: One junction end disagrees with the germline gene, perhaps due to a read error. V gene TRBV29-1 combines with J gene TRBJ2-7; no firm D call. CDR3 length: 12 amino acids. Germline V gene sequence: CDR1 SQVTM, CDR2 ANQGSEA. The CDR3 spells CSAGLGSSEQYF. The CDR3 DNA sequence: TGCAGCGCCGGCCTAGGCTCCTCCGAGCAGTACTTC.

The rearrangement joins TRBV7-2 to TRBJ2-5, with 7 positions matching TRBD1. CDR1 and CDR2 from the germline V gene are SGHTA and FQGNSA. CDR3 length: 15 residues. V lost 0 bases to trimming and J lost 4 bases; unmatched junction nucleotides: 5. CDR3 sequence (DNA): TGTGCCAGCAGCTTAGCGCGTAACAGGGGAGAGACCCAGTACTTC. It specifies CASSLARNRGETQYF.

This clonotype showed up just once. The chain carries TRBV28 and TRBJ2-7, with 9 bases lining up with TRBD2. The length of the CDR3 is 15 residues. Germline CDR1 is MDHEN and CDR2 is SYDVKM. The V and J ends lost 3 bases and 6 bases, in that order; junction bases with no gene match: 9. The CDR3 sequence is CASSFSAGGNPEQYF. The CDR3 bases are TGTGCCAGCAGTTTTTCGGCGGGAGGGAATCCCGAGCAGTACTTC.

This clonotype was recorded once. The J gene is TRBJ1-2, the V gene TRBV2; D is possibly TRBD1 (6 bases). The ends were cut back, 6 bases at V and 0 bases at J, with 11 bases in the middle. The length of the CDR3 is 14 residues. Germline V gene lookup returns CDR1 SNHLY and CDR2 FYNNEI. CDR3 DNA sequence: TGTGCCAGCAGGACAGGATCCTCTAACTATGGCTACACCTTC. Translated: CASRTGSSNYGYTF. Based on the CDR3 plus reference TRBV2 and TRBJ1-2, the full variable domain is EPEVTQTPSHQVTQMGQEVILRCVPISNHLYFYWYRQILGQKVEFLVSFYNNEISEKSEIFDDQFSVERPDGSNFTLKIRSTKLEDSAMYFCASRTGSSNYGYTFGSGTRLTVV.

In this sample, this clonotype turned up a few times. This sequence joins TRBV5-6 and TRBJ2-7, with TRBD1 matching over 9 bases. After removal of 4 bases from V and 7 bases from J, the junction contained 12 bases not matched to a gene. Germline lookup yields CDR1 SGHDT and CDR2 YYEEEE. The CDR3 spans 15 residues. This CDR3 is CASSLLGTGLGEQYF. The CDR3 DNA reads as TGTGCCAGCAGCCTACTAGGGACAGGGCTAGGGGAGCAGTACTTC.

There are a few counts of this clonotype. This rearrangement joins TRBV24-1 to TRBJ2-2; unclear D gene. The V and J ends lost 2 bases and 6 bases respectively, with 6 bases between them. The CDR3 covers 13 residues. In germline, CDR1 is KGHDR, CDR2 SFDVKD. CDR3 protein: CATSDSPPGELFF. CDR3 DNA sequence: TGTGCCACCAGTGATTCCCCTCCCGGGGAGCTGTTTTTT.

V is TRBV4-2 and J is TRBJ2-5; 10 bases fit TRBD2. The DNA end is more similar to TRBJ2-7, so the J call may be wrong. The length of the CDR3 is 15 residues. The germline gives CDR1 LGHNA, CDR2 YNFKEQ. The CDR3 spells CASSQDLAGVYEQYF. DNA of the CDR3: TGTGCCAGCAGCCAAGATCTAGCGGGGGTTTACGAGCAGTACTTC.

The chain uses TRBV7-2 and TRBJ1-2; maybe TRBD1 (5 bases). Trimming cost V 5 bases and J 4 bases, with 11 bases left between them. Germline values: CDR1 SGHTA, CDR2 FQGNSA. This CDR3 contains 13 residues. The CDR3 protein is CASSPPGPYGYTF. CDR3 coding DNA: TGTGCCAGCAGCCCCCCGGGGCCCTATGGCTACACCTTC.